The text below deals with one T cell receptor beta chain. Its antigen is currently unknown. This sample is part of a study of T-cell memory formation after mild COVID-19. Study-wide findings and caveats: Shrinking CD4+ clones resided mostly in CM and EM, and CD8+ ones in EMRA. Nothing confirmed that second-wave clones peaking on day 37 were specific for SARS-CoV-2. Cross-reactive memory appears to have joined, as suggested by some responding clones showing up in pre-infection memory.

Researchers used 5'RACE with constant-segment primers to make TCR alpha and TCR beta cDNA libraries that carry sample barcodes and UMIs. One entry per CDR3 protein, called by TCRdb with MiXCR from the 5' RACE reads. Counted here are 250,000 to 350,000 distinct CDR3 sequences, around 15% occurring once; the ten biggest clones make up roughly 24%. The CDR3 is 13 residues long. The V and J ends lost 4 bases and 14 bases, in that order; junction bases with no gene match: 7. CDR1 and CDR2 from the germline V gene are KGHSH and LQKENI. The chain uses TRBV18 and TRBJ1-6; 8 bases align to TRBD1. This TCR was recovered from a man aged 18 to 30 who had mild COVID-19 (a few samples of this study predate the infection). Cell type and time point are not known. Source material: PBMCs or a T cell subset sorted from them (not recorded which). The CDR3, as DNA: TGTGCCAGCTCACTACAGGGGGATTGGACCCTCCACTTT. Translated: CASSLQGDWTLHF.